The source of this T cell receptor beta chain is a study of CD8+ T cells in alopecia areata. Study in general: It was 6 to 18 months of tofacitinib, and then there were 6 months off drug.

Researchers gathered lesional scalp punch biopsies and peripheral blood from patients with alopecia areata. V lost 5 bases and J lost 1; bases outside the gene matches: 7. This CDR3 has 15 residues. Germline V gene data show CDR1 as LNHDA and CDR2 as SQIVND (reference sequence). This clone appeared a few times. Reverse transcription of extracted RNA yielded cDNA, which provided the sequencing template. This table comes from immunoSEQ multiplex PCR, and its TCRdb copy is limited to in-frame clones, with some not included. The sample comprises around 140,000 clones, roughly half of which are singletons, and approximately 0.99% rests with the top ten.

The rearrangement links TRBV19 to TRBJ2-5; TRBD1 matches at 7 bases. Material: CD4+ T cells sorted from blood, obtained at week 0. The origin of this receptor is a human donor with alopecia areata. CDR3 in DNA: TGTGCCAGTAGTCCACGGACAGGTCGCCAAGAGACCCAGTACTTC. It codes for CASSPRTGRQETQYF.